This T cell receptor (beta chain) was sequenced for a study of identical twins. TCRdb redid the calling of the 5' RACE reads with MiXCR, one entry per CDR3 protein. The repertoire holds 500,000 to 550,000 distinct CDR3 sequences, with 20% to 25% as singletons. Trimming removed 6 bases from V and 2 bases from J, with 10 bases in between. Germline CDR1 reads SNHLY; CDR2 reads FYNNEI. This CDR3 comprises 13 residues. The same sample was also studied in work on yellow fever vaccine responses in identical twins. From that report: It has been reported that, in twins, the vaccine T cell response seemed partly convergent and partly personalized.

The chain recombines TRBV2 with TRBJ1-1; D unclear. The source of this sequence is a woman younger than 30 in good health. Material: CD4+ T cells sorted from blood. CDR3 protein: CASSESFNTEAFF. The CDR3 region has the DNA TGTGCCAGCAGCGAATCCTTTAACACTGAAGCTTTCTTT.